These 19 T cell receptor beta chains share one sample of origin, sequenced in a study of PD-L1 blockade in urothelial cancer (dated by TCRdb to the late 2010s). Library prep was done by the immunoSEQ multiplex PCR assay. TCRdb holds this immuneACCESS table with in-frame rearrangements only. Some clones are missing; in checked studies, unresolved V genes explain under half, and the rest has no known cause. Across this sample there are around 120,000 clones, with roughly 91% seen only once. The top ten constitute about 1.8% of the sample. This sample's time point label indicates: peripheral blood 6 weeks after treatment start. Sequencing was performed on PBMCs, taken around atezolizumab (anti-PD-L1) treatment. These receptors all stem from a man between 60 and 70 years old with urothelial cancer.

The rearrangement uses TRBV7-5 and TRBJ1-5. TRBV7-5 is given as a pseudogene. The CDR3 has 12 residues. This CDR3 reads CARSQGGQPQHF. The DNA for the CDR3 is TGTGCCAGAAGTCAGGGAGGCCAGCCCCAGCATTTT.

This clone was seen just once. The chain couples TRBV29-1 to TRBJ2-2, with 8 bases lining up with TRBD1. V dropped 7 bases and J dropped 1; count of bases not matched to a gene: 2. Germline assignment: CDR1 SQVTM and CDR2 ANQGSEA. The CDR3 runs 13 residues. The CDR3 DNA reads as TGCAGCGCAGACAGGGGGAACACCGGGGAGCTGTTTTTT. This gives the protein CSADRGNTGELFF.

The V gene is TRBV6-1, the J gene TRBJ2-2; TRBD1 is a possible D gene (6 bases). This CDR3 is 15 amino acids long. The V gene lost 5 bases and the J gene lost 1 base, with 11 bases spanning the gap. The germline V gene has CDR1 MNHNS and CDR2 SASEGT. This CDR3 is CASSTGRGNTGELFF. As DNA, the CDR3 is TGTGCCAGCAGTACAGGGCGAGGGAACACCGGGGAGCTGTTTTTT.

The chain uses TRBV27 and TRBJ2-5, with 7 bases that match TRBD2. Unmatched junction bases numbered 10, after V lost 10 bases and J lost 5 bases. The CDR3 has 13 residues. Per the germline V gene, CDR1 is MNHEY and CDR2 is SMNVEV (reference sequence). The DNA of the CDR3 is TGTGCCACTTCGGGACTACCAACCGAGACCCAGTACTTC. This sequence encodes CATSGLPTETQYF.

The rearrangement joins TRBV19 to TRBJ1-4; 9 nucleotides match TRBD1. The ends lost 7 bases at V and 4 bases at J; junction bases unmatched: 7. CDR3 size: 15 residues. Looked up from germline, CDR1 is LNHDA and CDR2 is SQIVND (reference sequence). The CDR3 sequence: CASNNGGQGNEKLFF. CDR3 in DNA: TGTGCCAGTAATAATGGGGGACAGGGTAATGAAAAACTGTTTTTT.

The chain combines TRBV19 with TRBJ1-6, with 9 bases lining up with TRBD1. Germline values: CDR1 LNHDA, CDR2 SQIVND (reference sequence). V shed 7 bases, J shed 5 bases, and the junction held 9 bases outside the gene matches. CDR3 size: 16 residues. CDR3 nucleotides: TGTGCCAGTACCGTACAGGGGGCGTTGAATAATTCACCCCTCCACTTT. Its protein is CASTVQGALNNSPLHF.

This sequence joins TRBV7-2 and TRBJ2-5; TRBD2 aligns across 9 bases. The ends lost 5 bases at V and 4 bases at J; junction bases unmatched: 5. The CDR3 is made up of 14 amino acids. Germline V gives CDR1 SGHTA, CDR2 FQGNSA. CDR3 sequence reads: CASSRRGGPETQYF. The CDR3 DNA sequence: TGTGCCAGCAGCCGGCGGGGGGGCCCAGAGACCCAGTACTTC.

This chain links TRBV5-1 with TRBJ2-5; 12 positions agree with TRBD2. The CDR3 totals 15 residues. Germline lookup yields CDR1 SGHRS and CDR2 YFSETQ. Trimming cost V 4 bases and J 5 bases; bases outside gene matches: 6. The CDR3 spells CASSPRLAGVETQYF. The CDR3 DNA sequence: TGCGCCAGCAGCCCCCGACTAGCGGGAGTTGAGACCCAGTACTTC. The whole variable domain, remainder taken from reference TRBV5-1 and TRBJ2-5, is KAGVTQTPRYLIKTRGQQVTLSCSPISGHRSVSWYQQTPGQGLQFLFEYFSETQRNKGNFPGRFSGRQFSNSRSEMNVSTLELGDSALYLCASSPRLAGVETQYFGPGTRLLVL.

The chain recombines TRBV5-1 with TRBJ2-2, with 7 positions matching TRBD2. The CDR3 runs 14 residues. Unmatched junction bases numbered 1, after V lost 0 bases and J lost 5 bases. CDR1 and CDR2 (germline): SGHRS, YFSETQ. The CDR3 protein is CASSLAGGTGELFF. CDR3 DNA sequence: TGCGCCAGCAGCTTGGCCGGGGGGACCGGGGAGCTGTTTTTT. The full variable domain, with the rest looked up from reference TRBV5-1 and TRBJ2-2, is KAGVTQTPRYLIKTRGQQVTLSCSPISGHRSVSWYQQTPGQGLQFLFEYFSETQRNKGNFPGRFSGRQFSNSRSEMNVSTLELGDSALYLCASSLAGGTGELFFGEGSRLTVL.

This clone has a handful of counts. The J gene is TRBJ1-2, the V gene TRBV19; D is unclear. CDR3 length: 15 residues. The germline V gene encodes CDR1 LNHDA and CDR2 SQIVND (reference sequence). V lost 5 bases, J lost 1 base, and 14 bases lay in between. The CDR3 protein is CASSLQTGNNYGYTF. The CDR3 DNA sequence: TGTGCCAGTAGTCTTCAGACGGGGAATAACTATGGCTACACCTTC. Supplemented by reference TRBV19 and TRBJ1-2, the full variable domain reads DGGITQSPKYLFRKEGQNVTLSCEQNLNHDAMYWYRQDPGQGLRLIYYSQIVNDFQKGDIAEGYSVSREKKESFPLTVTSAQKNPTAFYLCASSLQTGNNYGYTFGSGTRLTVV.

The chain has TRBV14 and TRBJ2-1; TRBD2 matches 9 bases. The ends lost 1 base at V and 9 bases at J; junction bases unmatched: 7. The CDR3 is 15 amino acids. In germline, CDR1 is SGHDN, CDR2 FVKESK. CDR3 sequence: CASSQVGLAGVEQFF. The DNA for the CDR3 is TGTGCCAGCAGCCAAGTCGGATTAGCGGGGGTTGAGCAGTTCTTC.

This clone appeared a single time. The V gene is TRBV10-2, the J gene TRBJ2-7, with 9 bases that match TRBD1. CDR3 length: 13 residues. With V trimmed by 6 bases and J by 3 bases, 3 bases remained unmatched. Germline assignment: CDR1 WSHSY and CDR2 SAAADI. CDR3 DNA sequence: TGCGCCAGCAGGGGGACAGGGTTCTACGAGCAGTACTTC. Translating gives CASRGTGFYEQYF.

V usage is TRBV10-3 and J usage is TRBJ2-5, with TRBD2 as a possible D gene (7 bases). Germline CDR1 and CDR2: ENHRY and SYGVKD. V was cut by 2 bases and J by 2 bases, with 12 bases left in between. The length of the CDR3 is 15 residues. The CDR3, as DNA: TGTGCCATCAGTGAGCGTGCGGGGGCTCAAGAGACCCAGTACTTC. Translating it yields CAISERAGAQETQYF.

This sequence joins TRBV11-3 and TRBJ1-6; D not resolved. The CDR3 runs 15 residues. Trimming shortened V by 5 bases and J by 2 bases, and 10 bases separated the two germline ends. Germline V gene lookup returns CDR1 SGHNT and CDR2 YENEEA. CDR3 region: CASSRTGAYNSPLHF. The DNA of the CDR3 is TGTGCCAGCAGCAGAACCGGGGCCTATAATTCACCCCTCCACTTT.

The V call is TRBV5-5, the J call TRBJ1-3; 10 nucleotides align to TRBD1. The CDR3 is 16 residues long. Germline lookup yields CDR1 SGHKS and CDR2 YYEKEE (reference sequence). V shed 0 bases, J shed 2 bases, and the junction held 2 bases outside the gene matches. CDR3 loop: CASSLVGTGAGNTIYF. For the CDR3, the DNA is TGTGCCAGCAGCTTGGTGGGGACAGGGGCTGGAAACACCATATATTTT.

This clone was recorded once. The genes are TRBV7-2 and TRBJ2-1, with TRBD1 identical over 9 bases. This CDR3 is 14 amino acids long. Germline CDR1 SGHTA, CDR2 FQGNSA. The junction had 8 bases not matched to a gene; V was cut back by 6 bases and J by 8 bases. The CDR3 coding sequence is TGTGCCAGCAGTTGGGACAGGGATACGGATGAGCAGTTCTTC. Protein product: CASSWDRDTDEQFF.

V usage is TRBV19 and J usage is TRBJ2-4, with 7 bases fitting TRBD1. Per the germline V gene, CDR1 is LNHDA and CDR2 is SQIVND (reference sequence). V shed 3 bases and J 1 base; nucleotides not matched to a gene: 9. This CDR3 comprises 17 residues. CDR3 loop: CASSILRQGEAKNIQYF. CDR3 bases: TGTGCCAGTAGTATTTTACGACAGGGCGAGGCCAAAAACATTCAGTACTTC.

The table lists this clone with a count of one. The chain has TRBV18 and TRBJ2-7; TRBD2 aligns across 9 bases. The CDR3 extends over 15 amino acids. Germline V gene sequence: CDR1 KGHSH, CDR2 LQKENI. With 2 bases clipped from V and 3 bases from J, the junction kept 5 bases outside the gene matches. The CDR3: CASSPAAGGDYEQYF. CDR3 DNA: TGTGCCAGCTCACCAGCCGCGGGGGGGGACTACGAGCAGTACTTC.

This clone was observed once. As DNA, the CDR3 is TGCGCCAGCACCGGGCTAGGGACAGGGGACTACGAGCAGTACTTC. It specifies CASTGLGTGDYEQYF. The rearrangement uses TRBV5-1 and TRBJ2-7, with 10 bases aligning to TRBD1. The CDR3 runs to 15 residues. V dropped 6 bases and J dropped 3; count of bases not matched to a gene: 9. From germline, CDR1 is SGHRS and CDR2 YFSETQ.